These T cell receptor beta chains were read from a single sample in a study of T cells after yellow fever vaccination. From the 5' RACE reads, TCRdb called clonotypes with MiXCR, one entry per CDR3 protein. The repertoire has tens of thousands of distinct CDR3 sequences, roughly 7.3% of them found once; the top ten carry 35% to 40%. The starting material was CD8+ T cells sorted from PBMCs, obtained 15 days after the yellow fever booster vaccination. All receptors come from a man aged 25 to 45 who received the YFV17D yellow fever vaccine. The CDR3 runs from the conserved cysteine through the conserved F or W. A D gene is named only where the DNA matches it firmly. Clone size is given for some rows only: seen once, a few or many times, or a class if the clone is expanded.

TGTGCCAGCAGTTTAAGTTGGAGCGGGAGGGAAAAAGATACGCAGTATTTT,CASSLSWSGREKDTQYF,TRBV28,TRBJ2-3,TRBD2,many
TGTGCCAGCAGCTTAGGGACAGGCATCTACGAGCAGTACTTC,CASSLGTGIYEQYF,TRBV11-2,TRBJ2-7,TRBD1,many
TGTGCCAGAAATAAGTATCCGGGACAAGAGACCCAGTACTTC,CARNKYPGQETQYF,TRBV19,TRBJ2-5,NA,many
TGTGCCACCAGCAGAGTTAACTCACAAGAGACCCAGTACTTC,CATSRVNSQETQYF,TRBV15,TRBJ2-5,NA,many
TGTGCCAGCAGCCAAGACCAGGGAGCCACTGAAGCTTTCTTT,CASSQDQGATEAFF,TRBV4-2,TRBJ1-1,NA,NA
TGTGCCAGCAGCATCCAGTGGGAGGGAGGGCCCTCCTACAATGAGCAGTTCTTC,CASSIQWEGGPSYNEQFF,TRBV11-2,TRBJ2-1,TRBD2,NA
TGCAGCGTTTGGACGAACACCGGGGAGCTGTTTTTT,CSVWTNTGELFF,TRBV29-1,TRBJ2-2,NA,many
TGTGCAGGGTTGGCAAGCTACGGCAATGAGCAGTTCTTC,CAGLASYGNEQFF,TRBV30,TRBJ2-1,NA,NA
TGTGCCAGCAGCTTGCGACACCTCTACGAGCAGTACTTC,CASSLRHLYEQYF,TRBV5-6,TRBJ2-7,NA,few
TGCAGCGTTGCTCTCGCGGGAGGGAGCTCCTACAATGAGCAGTTCTTC,CSVALAGGSSYNEQFF,TRBV29-1,TRBJ2-1,TRBD2,many
TGCAGTGCTGAACGACTAGCGGGGGGGTACAATGAGCAGTTCTTC,CSAERLAGGYNEQFF,TRBV20-1,TRBJ2-1,TRBD2,many
TGCAGTGCTCATTCCCAAAGCACAGATACGCAGTATTTT,CSAHSQSTDTQYF,TRBV20-1,TRBJ2-3,NA,few
TGCAGCGTTGTGGGGACTAGCGAGAACACCGGGGAGCTGTTTTTT,CSVVGTSENTGELFF,TRBV29-1,TRBJ2-2,TRBD2,many
TGTGCCTGGAGTGTACTTTTGCACGAGCAGTACTTC,CAWSVLLHEQYF,TRBV30,TRBJ2-7,NA,NA
TGTGCCAGCAGCCAACCGGGACTGGGGAACAATGAGCAGTTCTTC,CASSQPGLGNNEQFF,TRBV5-4,TRBJ2-1,NA,NA
TGCGCCAGCAGCTTGGTGTGGCCCAGCTCCTACAATGAGCAGTTCTTC,CASSLVWPSSYNEQFF,TRBV5-1,TRBJ2-1,NA,many
TGTGCTAGTGGTTTGACTAGTCTTGATGAGCAGTTCTTC,CASGLTSLDEQFF,TRBV12-5,TRBJ2-1,NA,many